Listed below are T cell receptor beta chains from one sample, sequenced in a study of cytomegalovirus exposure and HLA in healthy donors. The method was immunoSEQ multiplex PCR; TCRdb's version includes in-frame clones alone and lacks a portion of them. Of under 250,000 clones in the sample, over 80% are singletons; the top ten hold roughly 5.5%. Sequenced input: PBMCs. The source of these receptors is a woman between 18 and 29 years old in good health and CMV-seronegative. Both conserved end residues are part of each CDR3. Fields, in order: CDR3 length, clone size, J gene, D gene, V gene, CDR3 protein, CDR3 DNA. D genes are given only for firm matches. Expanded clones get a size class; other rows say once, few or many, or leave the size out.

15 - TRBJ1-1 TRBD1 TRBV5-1 CASSSGTVQNTEAFF TGCGCCAGCAGCTCAGGGACAGTGCAGAACACTGAAGCTTTCTTT
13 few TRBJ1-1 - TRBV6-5 CASSYMSNTEAFF TGTGCCAGCAGTTACATGTCGAACACTGAAGCTTTCTTT
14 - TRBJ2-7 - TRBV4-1 CASSQGPDYYEQYF TGCGCCAGCAGCCAAGGCCCAGACTACTACGAGCAGTACTTC
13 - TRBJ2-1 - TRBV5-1 CASSSRDPDEQFF TGCGCCAGCAGCTCGAGGGATCCGGATGAGCAGTTCTTC
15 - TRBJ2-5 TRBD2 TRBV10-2 CASSERRGGLETQYF TGCGCCAGCAGTGAAAGGCGGGGGGGCCTCGAGACCCAGTACTTC
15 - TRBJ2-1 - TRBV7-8 CASSFGAPPYNEQFF TGTGCCAGCAGTTTCGGAGCCCCCCCCTACAATGAGCAGTTCTTC
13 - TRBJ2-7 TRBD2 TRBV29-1 CSVGTSVTYEQYF TGCAGCGTCGGGACTAGCGTAACCTACGAGCAGTACTTC
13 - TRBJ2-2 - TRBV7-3 CASSFSNTGELFF TGTGCCAGCAGCTTTTCGAACACCGGGGAGCTGTTTTTT
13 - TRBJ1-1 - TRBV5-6 CASSSIANTEAFF TGTGCCAGCAGCTCCATTGCGAACACTGAAGCTTTCTTT
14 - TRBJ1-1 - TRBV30 CAWSAGPTGTEAFF TGTGCCTGGAGTGCGGGACCGACCGGCACTGAAGCTTTCTTT
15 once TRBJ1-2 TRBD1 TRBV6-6 CASSFGDRVGDGYTF TGTGCCAGCAGTTTCGGGGACAGGGTGGGTGATGGCTACACCTTC
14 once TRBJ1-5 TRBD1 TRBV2 CASSPRQGGQPQHF TGTGCCAGCAGTCCGAGACAGGGAGGGCAGCCCCAGCATTTT
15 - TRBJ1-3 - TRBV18 CASSPPGTGGNTIYF TGTGCCAGCTCACCACCTGGAACAGGCGGAAACACCATATATTTT
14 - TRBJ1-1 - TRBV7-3 CASSLGFRGTEAFF TGTGCCAGCAGCTTAGGCTTTCGCGGCACTGAAGCTTTCTTT
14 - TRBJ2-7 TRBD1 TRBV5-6 CASSLRQGEYEQYF TGTGCCAGCAGCTTACGACAGGGAGAGTACGAGCAGTACTTC
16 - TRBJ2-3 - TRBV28 CASSFRLPSSTDTQYF TGTGCCAGCAGTTTTAGACTCCCTTCTAGCACAGATACGCAGTATTTT
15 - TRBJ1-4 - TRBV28 CASSSERPTNEKLFF TGTGCCAGCAGTTCCGAGAGGCCAACTAATGAAAAACTGTTTTTT